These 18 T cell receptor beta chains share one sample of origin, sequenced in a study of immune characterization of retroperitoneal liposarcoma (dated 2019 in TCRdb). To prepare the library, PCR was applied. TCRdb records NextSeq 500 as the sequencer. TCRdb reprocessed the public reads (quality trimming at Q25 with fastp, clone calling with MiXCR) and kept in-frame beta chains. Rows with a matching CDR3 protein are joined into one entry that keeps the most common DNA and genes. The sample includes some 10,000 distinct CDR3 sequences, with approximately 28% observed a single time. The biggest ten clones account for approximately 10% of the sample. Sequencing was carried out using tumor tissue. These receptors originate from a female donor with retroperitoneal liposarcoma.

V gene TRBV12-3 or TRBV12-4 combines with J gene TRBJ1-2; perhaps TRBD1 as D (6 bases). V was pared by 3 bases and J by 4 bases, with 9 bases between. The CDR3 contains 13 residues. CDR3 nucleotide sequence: TGTGCCAGCAGTTTGGGGGCTAGCTATGGCTACACCTTC. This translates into CASSLGASYGYTF.

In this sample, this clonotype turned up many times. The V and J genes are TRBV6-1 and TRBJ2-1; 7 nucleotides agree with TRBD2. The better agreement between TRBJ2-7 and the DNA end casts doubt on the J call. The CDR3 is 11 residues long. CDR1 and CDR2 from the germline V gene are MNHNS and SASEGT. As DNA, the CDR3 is TGTGCCAGCACCAACGCGGGGGTGCAGTACTTC. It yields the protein CASTNAGVQYF.

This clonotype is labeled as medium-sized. The CDR3 DNA sequence: TGTGCCAGCAGCCCCGGACCGTTAGACAGGGGAGCTGAAGCTTTCTTT. The encoded protein is CASSPGPLDRGAEAFF. The rearrangement joins TRBV7-2 to TRBJ1-1; 8 bases are shared with TRBD1. Germline CDR1 is SGHTA and CDR2 is FQGNSA. V gave up 5 bases and J gave up 6 bases; unmatched junction bases: 14. This CDR3 comprises 16 residues.

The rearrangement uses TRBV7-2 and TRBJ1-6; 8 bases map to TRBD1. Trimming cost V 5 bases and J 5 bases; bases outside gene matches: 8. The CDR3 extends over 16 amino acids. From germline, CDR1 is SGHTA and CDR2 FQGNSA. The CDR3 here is CASSLSTGANNSPLHF. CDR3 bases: TGTGCCAGCAGCCTGTCGACAGGGGCGAATAATTCACCCCTCCACTTT. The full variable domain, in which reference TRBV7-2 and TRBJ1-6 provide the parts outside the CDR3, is GAGVSQSPSNKVTEKGKDVELRCDPISGHTALYWYRQSLGQGLEFLIYFQGNSAPDKSGLPSDRFSAERTGGSVSTLTIQRTQQEDSAVYLCASSLSTGANNSPLHFGNGTRLTVT.

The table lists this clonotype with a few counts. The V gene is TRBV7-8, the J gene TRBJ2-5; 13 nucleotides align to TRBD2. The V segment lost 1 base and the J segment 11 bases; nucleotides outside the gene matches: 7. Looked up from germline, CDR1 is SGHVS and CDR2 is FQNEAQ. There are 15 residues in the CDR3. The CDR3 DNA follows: TGTGCCAGCAGCTTAGGACTAGCGGGAGGCGGAGAGCAGTACTTC. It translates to CASSLGLAGGGEQYF.

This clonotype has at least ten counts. CDR3 protein: CASLGTSGRAAGELFF. The CDR3 coding sequence is TGTGCCAGTTTGGGGACTAGCGGGAGGGCCGCCGGGGAGCTGTTTTTT. The genes are TRBV7-2 and TRBJ2-2, with TRBD2 matching 16 bases. Per germline, CDR1 SGHTA and CDR2 FQGNSA. The junction had 7 bases not matched to a gene; V was cut back by 9 bases and J by 6 bases. CDR3 length equals 16 residues.

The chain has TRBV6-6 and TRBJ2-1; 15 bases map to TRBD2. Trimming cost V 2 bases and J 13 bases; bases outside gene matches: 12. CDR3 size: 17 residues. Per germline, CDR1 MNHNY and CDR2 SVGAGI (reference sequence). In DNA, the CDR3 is TGTGCCAGCAGTTACCTTGGACTAGCGGGGGGGAAAGAGACCCAGTTCTTC. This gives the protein CASSYLGLAGGKETQFF.

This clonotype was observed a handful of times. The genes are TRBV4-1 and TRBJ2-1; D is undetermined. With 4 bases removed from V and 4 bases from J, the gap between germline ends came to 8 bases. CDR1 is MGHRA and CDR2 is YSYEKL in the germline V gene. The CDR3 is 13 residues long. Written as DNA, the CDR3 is TGCGCCAGCAGCCCCATGGAGTACAATGAGCAGTTCTTC. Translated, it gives CASSPMEYNEQFF.

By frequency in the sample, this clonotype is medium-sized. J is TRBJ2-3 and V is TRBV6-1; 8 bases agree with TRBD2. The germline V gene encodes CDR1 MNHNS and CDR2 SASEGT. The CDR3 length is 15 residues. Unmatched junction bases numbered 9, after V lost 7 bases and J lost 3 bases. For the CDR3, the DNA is TGTGCCAGCACCAAGACTAGCGCGATTACAGATACGCAGTATTTT. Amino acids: CASTKTSAITDTQYF.

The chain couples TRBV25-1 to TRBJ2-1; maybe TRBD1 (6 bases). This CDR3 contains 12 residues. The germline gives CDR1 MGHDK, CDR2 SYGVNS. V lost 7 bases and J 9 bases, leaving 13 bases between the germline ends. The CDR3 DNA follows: TGTGCCAGCATTCAAGGGGGTAGTGAGCAGTTCTTC. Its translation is CASIQGGSEQFF.

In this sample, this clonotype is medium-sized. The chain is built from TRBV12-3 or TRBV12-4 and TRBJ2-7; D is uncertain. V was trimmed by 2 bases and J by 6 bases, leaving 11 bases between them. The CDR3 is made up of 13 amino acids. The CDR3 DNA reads TGTGCCAGCAGTTTAACACAATCCAGCGAGCAGTACTTC. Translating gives CASSLTQSSEQYF.

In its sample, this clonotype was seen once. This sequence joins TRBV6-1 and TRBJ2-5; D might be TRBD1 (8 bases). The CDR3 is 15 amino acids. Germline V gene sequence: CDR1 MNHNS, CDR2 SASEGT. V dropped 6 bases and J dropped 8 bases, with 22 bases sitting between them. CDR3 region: CASRPITGGGDTQYF. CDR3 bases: TGTGCCAGCAGACCCATAACAGGGGGGGGAGATACCCAGTACTTC.

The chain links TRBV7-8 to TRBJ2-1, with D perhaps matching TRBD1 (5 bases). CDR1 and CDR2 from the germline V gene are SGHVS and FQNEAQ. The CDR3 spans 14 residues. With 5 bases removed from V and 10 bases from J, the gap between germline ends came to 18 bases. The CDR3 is CASSVTEKEYEQFF. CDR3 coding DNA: TGTGCCAGCAGCGTGACAGAGAAGGAATACGAGCAGTTCTTC.

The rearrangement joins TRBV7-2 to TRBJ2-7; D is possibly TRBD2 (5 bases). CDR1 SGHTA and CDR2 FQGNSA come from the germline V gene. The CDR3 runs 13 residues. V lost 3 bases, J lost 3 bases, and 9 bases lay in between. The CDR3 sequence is CASSLVGGYEQYF. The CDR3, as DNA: TGTGCCAGCAGCTTGGTAGGAGGCTACGAGCAGTACTTC.

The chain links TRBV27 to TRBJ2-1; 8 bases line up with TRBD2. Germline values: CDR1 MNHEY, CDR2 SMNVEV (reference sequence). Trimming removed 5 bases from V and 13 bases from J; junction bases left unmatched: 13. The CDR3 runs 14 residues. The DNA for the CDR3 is TGTGCCAGCAGTCCGGGACTAGGAGGGGAGACCCAGTTCTTC. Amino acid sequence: CASSPGLGGETQFF.

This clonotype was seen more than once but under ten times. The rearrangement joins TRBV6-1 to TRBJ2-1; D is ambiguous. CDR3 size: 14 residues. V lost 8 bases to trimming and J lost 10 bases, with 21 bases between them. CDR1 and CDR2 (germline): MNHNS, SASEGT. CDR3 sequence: CASETSEPPYEQFF. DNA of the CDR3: TGTGCCAGCGAAACCTCGGAGCCTCCCTACGAGCAGTTCTTC.

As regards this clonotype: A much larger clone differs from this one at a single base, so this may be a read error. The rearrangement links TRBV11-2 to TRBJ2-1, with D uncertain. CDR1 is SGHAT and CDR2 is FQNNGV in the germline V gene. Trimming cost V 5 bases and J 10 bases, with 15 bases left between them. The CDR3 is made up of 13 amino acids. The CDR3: CASSRHTYYEQFF. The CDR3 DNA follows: TGTGCCAGCAGCCGACACACCTACTACGAGCAGTTCTTC.

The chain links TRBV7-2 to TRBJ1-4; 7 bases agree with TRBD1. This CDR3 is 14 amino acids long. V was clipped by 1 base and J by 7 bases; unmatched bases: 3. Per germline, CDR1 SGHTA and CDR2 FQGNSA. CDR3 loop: CASSLVRGGEKLFF. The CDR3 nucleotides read TGTGCCAGCAGCTTAGTCAGGGGGGGTGAAAAACTGTTTTTT.